The present TCR beta chain was sequenced within a study of shared T cell receptors in the human thymus. TCRdb's copy holds only in-frame clones and misses some; the assay was immunoSEQ multiplex PCR. The table includes a few hundred thousand clones, 85% to 95% detected once. V was clipped by 6 bases and J by 2 bases, with 8 bases between them. The CDR3 spans 12 residues. Germline CDR1 and CDR2: MNHEY and SMNVEV (reference sequence). The chain uses TRBV27 and TRBJ2-7; D is possibly TRBD2 (5 bases). The sample was thymocytes. This clonotype was obtained from a human donor. The CDR3 here is CASRGEAYEQYF. The CDR3 region has the DNA TGTGCCAGCAGGGGAGAAGCCTACGAGCAGTACTTC.